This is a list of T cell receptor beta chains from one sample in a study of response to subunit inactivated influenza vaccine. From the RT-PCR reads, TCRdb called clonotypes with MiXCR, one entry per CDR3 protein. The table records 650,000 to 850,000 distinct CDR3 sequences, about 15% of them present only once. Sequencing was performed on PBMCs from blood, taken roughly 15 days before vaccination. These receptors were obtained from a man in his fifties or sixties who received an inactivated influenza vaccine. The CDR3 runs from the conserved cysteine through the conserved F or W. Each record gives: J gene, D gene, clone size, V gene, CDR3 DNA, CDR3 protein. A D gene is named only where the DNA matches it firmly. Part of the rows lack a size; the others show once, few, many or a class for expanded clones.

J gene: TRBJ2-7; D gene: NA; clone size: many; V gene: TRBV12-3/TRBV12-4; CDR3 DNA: TGTGCCAGCAGTTTAATGCTCTACGAGCAGTACTTC; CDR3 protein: CASSLMLYEQYF
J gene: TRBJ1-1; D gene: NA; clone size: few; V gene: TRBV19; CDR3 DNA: TGTGCCAGTAGTATAGATGGCGGAACAGGGACTGAAGCTTTCTTT; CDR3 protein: CASSIDGGTGTEAFF
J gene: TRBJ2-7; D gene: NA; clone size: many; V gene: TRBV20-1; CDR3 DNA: TGCAGTGCTAGAGATTGGGCTTCCTACGAGCAGTACTTC; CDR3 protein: CSARDWASYEQYF
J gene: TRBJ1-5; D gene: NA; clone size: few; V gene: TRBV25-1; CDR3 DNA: TGTGCCAGCAGTGAATCGGGGCATTTTCAGCCCCAGCATTTT; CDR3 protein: CASSESGHFQPQHF
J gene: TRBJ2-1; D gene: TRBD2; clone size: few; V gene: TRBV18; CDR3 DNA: TGTGCCAGCTCACCCCCTGGTTTTATAGCGGGCTACAATGAGCAGTTCTTC; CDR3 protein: CASSPPGFIAGYNEQFF
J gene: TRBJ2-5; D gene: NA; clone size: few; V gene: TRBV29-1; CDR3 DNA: TGCAGCGTTGGGGACTGGCAGGGAGATGGGACCCAGTACTTC; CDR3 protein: CSVGDWQGDGTQYF
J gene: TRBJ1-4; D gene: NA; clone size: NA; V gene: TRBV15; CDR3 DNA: TGTGCCACCAGCAGAGATCTGGGGACATTAGAAAAACTGTTTTTT; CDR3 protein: CATSRDLGTLEKLFF
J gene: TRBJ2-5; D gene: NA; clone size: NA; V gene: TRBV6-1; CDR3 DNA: TGTGCCAGCAGCTTAAGTCATACCCAGTACTTC; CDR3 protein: CASSLSHTQYF
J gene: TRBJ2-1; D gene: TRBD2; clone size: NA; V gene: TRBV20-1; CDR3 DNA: TGCAGTGCTAGTCGTCCTAGCGGGAGGGCGAATGAGCAGTTCTTC; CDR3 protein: CSASRPSGRANEQFF
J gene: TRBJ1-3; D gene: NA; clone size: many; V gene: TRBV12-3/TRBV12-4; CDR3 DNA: TGTGCCACCCAACGCGTTGAGGGTAGAAACACCATATATTTT; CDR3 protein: CATQRVEGRNTIYF
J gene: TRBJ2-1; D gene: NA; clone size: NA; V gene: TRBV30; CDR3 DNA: TGTGCCTGGGGAGTCGGAGGGCCAGGGAATGAGCAGTTCTTC; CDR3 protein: CAWGVGGPGNEQFF
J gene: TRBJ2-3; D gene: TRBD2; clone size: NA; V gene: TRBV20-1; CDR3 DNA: TGCAGTGCTGGAAGCGGGGGGACGCGCACAGATACGCAGTATTTT; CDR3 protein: CSAGSGGTRTDTQYF
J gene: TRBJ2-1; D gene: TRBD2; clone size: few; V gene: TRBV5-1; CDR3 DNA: TGCGCCAGCAGCTTGGTCCAGCGGGAGGGGTTTTTCTCCTACAATGAGCAGTTCTTC; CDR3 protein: CASSLVQREGFFSYNEQFF
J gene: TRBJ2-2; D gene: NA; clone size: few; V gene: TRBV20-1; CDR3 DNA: TGCAGTGCGGCACCGGGCCCAGGGTGGGAGCTGTTTTTT; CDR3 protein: CSAAPGPGWELFF
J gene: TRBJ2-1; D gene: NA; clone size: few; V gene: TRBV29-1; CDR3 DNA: TGCAGCGTTTTTGAATTCGGTACGAATGAGCAGTTCTTC; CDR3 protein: CSVFEFGTNEQFF
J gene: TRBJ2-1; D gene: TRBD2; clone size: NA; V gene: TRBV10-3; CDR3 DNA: TGTGCCATCAGGGCCCAGGGAGGGCATGAGCAGTTCTTC; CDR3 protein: CAIRAQGGHEQFF
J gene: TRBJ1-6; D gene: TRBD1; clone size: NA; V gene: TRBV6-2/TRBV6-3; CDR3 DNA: TGTGCCAGCAGGCCACAGGGACAGCCGAATTCACCCCTCCACTTT; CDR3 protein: CASRPQGQPNSPLHF
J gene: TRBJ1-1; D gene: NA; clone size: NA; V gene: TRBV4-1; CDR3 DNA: TGCGCCAGCAGCCAAGAACGCAGATTAGGCACTGAAGCTTTCTTT; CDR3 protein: CASSQERRLGTEAFF
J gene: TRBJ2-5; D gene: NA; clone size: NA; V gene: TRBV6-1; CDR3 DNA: TGTGCCAGCAACCCCATCGTGGGGGCCCAAGAGACCCAGTACTTC; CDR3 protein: CASNPIVGAQETQYF
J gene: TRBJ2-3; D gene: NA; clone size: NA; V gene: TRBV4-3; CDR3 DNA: TGCGCCAGCAGCCGCCAGTCTTGGGGTACGCAGTATTTT; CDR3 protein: CASSRQSWGTQYF
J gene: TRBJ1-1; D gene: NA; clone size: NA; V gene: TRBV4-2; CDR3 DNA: TGTGCCAGCCTGCCGGCTGGGGTTGTCACTGAAGCTTTCTTT; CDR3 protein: CASLPAGVVTEAFF
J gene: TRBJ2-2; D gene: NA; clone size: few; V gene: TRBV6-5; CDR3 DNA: TGTGCCAGCAGTTCCTCTAGGACCGGGGAGCTGTTTTTT; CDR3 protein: CASSSSRTGELFF
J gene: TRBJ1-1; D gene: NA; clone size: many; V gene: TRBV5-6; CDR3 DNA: TGTGCCAGCAGCTTGTCTATCATTCCGAACACTGAAGCTTTCTTT; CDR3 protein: CASSLSIIPNTEAFF
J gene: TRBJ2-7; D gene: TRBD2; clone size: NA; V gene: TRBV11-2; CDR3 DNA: TGTGCCAGCAGCTTTCTATATATGACTAGCGGGAGTTGGTTCTACGAGCAGTACTTC; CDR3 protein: CASSFLYMTSGSWFYEQYF
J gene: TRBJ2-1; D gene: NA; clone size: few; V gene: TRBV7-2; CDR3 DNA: TGTGCCAGCAGCTCCTATGTTGGGGGTGAGCAGTTCTTC; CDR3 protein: CASSSYVGGEQFF